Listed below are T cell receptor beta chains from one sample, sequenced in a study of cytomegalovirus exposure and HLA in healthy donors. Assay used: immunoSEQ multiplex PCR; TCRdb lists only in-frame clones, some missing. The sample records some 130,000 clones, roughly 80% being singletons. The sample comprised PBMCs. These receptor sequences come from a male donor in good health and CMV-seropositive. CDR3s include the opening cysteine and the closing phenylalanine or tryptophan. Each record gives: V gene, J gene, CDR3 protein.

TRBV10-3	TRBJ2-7	CAISDLAGDYEQYF
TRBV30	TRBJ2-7	CAWGLAGGLDEQYF
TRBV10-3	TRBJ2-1	CAISDHNYKSSYNEQFF
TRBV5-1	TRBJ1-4	CASSSGTGNEKLFF
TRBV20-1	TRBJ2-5	CSALLETQYF
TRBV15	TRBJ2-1	CATSRDLGAEEFF
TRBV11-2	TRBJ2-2	CASSLVSAGGTGELFF
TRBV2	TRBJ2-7	CASRPSLGLYSYEQYF
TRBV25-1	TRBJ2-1	CASSELSGLSSYNEQFF
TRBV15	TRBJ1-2	CATRDIHGYTF
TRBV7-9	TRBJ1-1	CASSLGATGEEAFF
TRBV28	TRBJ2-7	CASSIQGSSYEQYF
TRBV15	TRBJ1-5	CATSPRAGPPGRPQHF
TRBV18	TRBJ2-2	CASSPLPGRTGELFF
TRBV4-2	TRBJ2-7	CASSQERELIYEQYF
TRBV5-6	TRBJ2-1	CASSEELAEEPSYNEQFF
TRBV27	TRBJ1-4	CASGKPGQGISNEKLFF
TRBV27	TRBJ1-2	CASSSHGQGGYTF
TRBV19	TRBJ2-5	CASSHATSGETQYF
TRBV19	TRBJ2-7	CASSMEAPPLYEQYF
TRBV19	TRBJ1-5	CASQTGGSPQHF
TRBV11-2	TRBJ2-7	CASSRDRNSYEQYF
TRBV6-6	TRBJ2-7	CASSYGTSLGYEQYF
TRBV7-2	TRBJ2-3	CASSLEVRVAPDTQYF
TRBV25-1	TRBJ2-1	CASSEYGGNPNEQFF
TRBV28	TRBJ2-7	CASALPPTAGLAASYEQYF
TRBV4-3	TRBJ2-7	CASSQDRTGRAYWEQYF
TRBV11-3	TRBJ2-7	CASSLDYGGPYEQYF